A selection of T cell receptor beta chains follows, all from one sample in a study of blood T cells in healthy people across ages. TCRdb re-called the 5' RACE reads with MiXCR, one entry per CDR3 protein. The sample has 750,000 or so distinct CDR3 sequences, just under 25% seen once. This sample was shared with a second study, whose subject was T cells of mothers and their children.

Sequencing was carried out using blood. These receptors were taken from a boy between 5 and 17 years old in good health. The CDR3 runs from the conserved cysteine through the conserved F or W. Fields, in order: J gene, D gene, clone size, V gene, CDR3 DNA, CDR3 protein. D genes are given only for firm matches. Only some rows state a clone size, as once, few, many or a class for expanded clones.

TRBJ2-5 | . | few | TRBV20-1 | TGCAGTGCTAGCGGAGGGAGCCAAGAGACCCAGTACTTC | CSASGGSQETQYF
TRBJ2-3 | . | once | TRBV7-9 | TGTGCCAGCAGCTTAGAGGCGTCAGCGGGGTATTTT | CASSLEASAGYF
TRBJ1-2 | . | few | TRBV24-1 | TGTGCCACCTCCACTGGTACTAACTATGGCTACACCTTC | CATSTGTNYGYTF
TRBJ1-6 | TRBD1 | few | TRBV6-5 | TGTGCCAGCAGTACGGGACAGGACTATAATTCACCCCTCCACTTT | CASSTGQDYNSPLHF
TRBJ2-1 | . | . | TRBV20-1 | TGCAGTGCTAGAGATGTTCGGGGGACTCTATTGCTCGGTGAGCAGTTCTTC | CSARDVRGTLLLGEQFF
TRBJ2-4 | . | . | TRBV6-1 | TGTGCCAGCAGTCTCCAGGGCGGATTTGGTGTAGCCAAAAACATTCAGTACTTC | CASSLQGGFGVAKNIQYF
TRBJ2-1 | . | . | TRBV14 | TGTGCCAGCAGCCAAGCGGCCCTAAGTGAGCAGTTCTTC | CASSQAALSEQFF
TRBJ2-1 | TRBD2 | . | TRBV2 | TGTGCCGGGGCGACTAGCGGTACCTACAATGAGCAGTTCTTC | CAGATSGTYNEQFF
TRBJ2-1 | TRBD2 | . | TRBV5-1 | TGCGCCAGCAGCTTGGGTACTAGCGGGGGGTACAATGAGCAGTTCTTC | CASSLGTSGGYNEQFF
TRBJ1-3 | TRBD1 | few | TRBV6-5 | TGTGCCAGCAGTTACAGCAGGGGGTCCGGAAACACCATATATTTT | CASSYSRGSGNTIYF
TRBJ2-1 | . | . | TRBV24-1 | TGTGCCACCAGTGATTTGGGGGAACTATTCGGGAATGAGCAGTTCTTC | CATSDLGELFGNEQFF
TRBJ2-1 | TRBD2 | . | TRBV9 | TGTGCCAGCAGCGTAGTGGGACTAGGTGGGAATGAGCAGTTCTTC | CASSVVGLGGNEQFF
TRBJ2-1 | . | few | TRBV4-2 | TGTGCCAGCAGCCAAGGGTGGCCGGGGAGTGATGAGCAGTTCTTC | CASSQGWPGSDEQFF
TRBJ1-1 | TRBD1 | . | TRBV3-1 | TGTGCCAGCAGGCAGACAGGGGAAGCTTTCTTT | CASRQTGEAFF
TRBJ1-1 | . | . | TRBV10-3 | TGTGCCATCAGTTCTACAACAGCTGAAGCTTTCTTT | CAISSTTAEAFF
TRBJ1-2 | . | . | TRBV4-3 | TGCGCCAGCAGCCAAGGGGGGGGTTCCTATGGCTACACCTTC | CASSQGGGSYGYTF
TRBJ1-1 | . | . | TRBV29-1 | TGCAGCGTTTTGGACCTAATGAACACTGAAGCTTTCTTT | CSVLDLMNTEAFF
TRBJ1-2 | TRBD1 | once | TRBV5-1 | TGCGCCAGCAGCTGGGACAGGGAATTCTATGGCTACACCTTC | CASSWDREFYGYTF
TRBJ2-1 | . | . | TRBV20-1 | TGCAGTGCTAGAGATCATGCCCTAGCATCTCTCTACAATGAGCAGTTCTTC | CSARDHALASLYNEQFF
TRBJ2-3 | . | . | TRBV6-1 | TGTGCCAGCAGTGAACAGGGTCCAGATACGCAGTATTTT | CASSEQGPDTQYF
TRBJ2-3 | . | few | TRBV7-2 | TGTGCCAGCAGCCGACCCTTGGGGGAGCCTACGCAGTATTTT | CASSRPLGEPTQYF
TRBJ2-1 | TRBD2 | many | TRBV24-1 | TGTGCCACCAGTGGACTGCTAGCGGAAGACTACAATGAGCAGTTCTTC | CATSGLLAEDYNEQFF
TRBJ1-1 | . | . | TRBV18 | TGTGCCAGCTCGACGGGGGCGATTGAAGCTTTCTTT | CASSTGAIEAFF
TRBJ2-7 | . | few | TRBV5-1 | TGCGCCAGCAGCTTGACAGGCCTTAGCTCCTACGAGCAGTACTTC | CASSLTGLSSYEQYF
TRBJ2-3 | TRBD2 | . | TRBV11-2 | TGTGCCAGCAGTCTAGCGGGAGGGCCTCAAGATACGCAGTATTTT | CASSLAGGPQDTQYF
TRBJ2-3 | . | few | TRBV6-4 | TGTGCCAGCAGTATTGGATGGGGCACAGATACGCAGTATTTT | CASSIGWGTDTQYF
TRBJ1-1 | . | . | TRBV7-2 | TGTGCCAGCAGCTCCCCGCCAGACACGTGGGACACTGAAGCTTTCTTT | CASSSPPDTWDTEAFF
TRBJ2-7 | TRBD2 | many | TRBV29-1 | TGCAGCGTAGCGGGAATGCGAGGAGGGTACGAGCAGTACTTC | CSVAGMRGGYEQYF
TRBJ2-1 | TRBD2 | . | TRBV20-1 | TGCAGCGCACTAGCGGGGGGTTTCAATGAGCAGTTCTTC | CSALAGGFNEQFF
TRBJ2-7 | . | . | TRBV20-1 | TGCAGTGCTAGAGGAGGGGGGTCGAGGGAAGGAGCCTACGAGCAGTACTTC | CSARGGGSREGAYEQYF
TRBJ2-5 | TRBD2 | . | TRBV5-5 | TGTGCCAGCAGCGCTGACTTAACTAGCGGGGTTGACCAAGAGACCCAGTACTTC | CASSADLTSGVDQETQYF
TRBJ2-5 | . | few | TRBV11-2 | TGTGCCAGCAGCTCAGGGGCGGGTGTAGCCCAGTACTTC | CASSSGAGVAQYF
TRBJ2-2 | TRBD2 | many | TRBV12-3/TRBV12-4 | TGTGCCAGCAGTCGGACTAGCGGGAATACCGGGGAGCTGTTTTTT | CASSRTSGNTGELFF
TRBJ2-7 | TRBD1 | . | TRBV20-1 | TGCAGTGCTAGAGATGGGGGGACAGGGGCAGGGGAGCAGTACTTC | CSARDGGTGAGEQYF
TRBJ1-5 | . | . | TRBV12-3/TRBV12-4 | TGTGCCAGCTTACAGTATAGCAATCAGCCCCAGCATTTT | CASLQYSNQPQHF
TRBJ2-6 | . | few | TRBV20-1 | TGCAGTGCTAGAGGGGGCAGCCGCTCTGGGGCCAACGTCCTGACTTTC | CSARGGSRSGANVLTF
TRBJ2-1 | TRBD2 | . | TRBV10-3 | TGTGCCATCACGGGCCCGACTAGCGGGAGTAGTGAGCAGTTCTTC | CAITGPTSGSSEQFF
TRBJ1-1 | . | . | TRBV10-3 | TGTGCCATCAGTCCGACAGAGATGAACACTGAAGCTTTCTTT | CAISPTEMNTEAFF
TRBJ2-5 | TRBD1 | few | TRBV18 | TGTGCCAGCTCAGTCTACCGGGACAGGGAAGAGACCCAGTACTTC | CASSVYRDREETQYF
TRBJ2-7 | . | few | TRBV29-1 | TGCAGCGTTGAAGAGGGGGACGGGACCTACGAGCAGTACTTC | CSVEEGDGTYEQYF
TRBJ1-6 | . | few | TRBV11-1 | TGTGCCAGCAGCTCCCCCGGCGGGGGTCCGAGGAATTCACCCCTCCACTTT | CASSSPGGGPRNSPLHF
TRBJ2-1 | . | . | TRBV20-1 | TGCAGTGCTAGGAGATTAGGGGAGAGCTCCTACAATGAGCAGTTCTTC | CSARRLGESSYNEQFF
TRBJ2-5 | TRBD2 | few | TRBV5-1 | TGTGCCAGCAGCTTGACTAGCGGGGACCAAGAGACCCAGTACTTC | CASSLTSGDQETQYF
TRBJ2-7 | . | . | TRBV7-9 | TGTGCCAGCAGCCCCCGGGCTACCAAAGAGGTCGAGCAGTACTTC | CASSPRATKEVEQYF
TRBJ2-1 | TRBD2 | . | TRBV5-1 | TGCGCCAGCAGCTGGGGGACTAGCGTCTACAATGAGCAGTTCTTC | CASSWGTSVYNEQFF
TRBJ1-1 | . | . | TRBV5-1 | TGCGCCAGCAGCTGGGATTCGACAGTGAACACTGAAGCTTTCTTT | CASSWDSTVNTEAFF
TRBJ1-1 | . | . | TRBV5-4 | TGTGCCAGCAGCACTGGGACGAACACTGAAGCTTTCTTT | CASSTGTNTEAFF
TRBJ2-7 | TRBD1 | . | TRBV15 | TGTGCCACCAGCAGAGAGCCGCCCGGGACAGGGCTATCCTACGAGCAGTACTTC | CATSREPPGTGLSYEQYF
TRBJ2-5 | . | few | TRBV7-6 | TGTGCCAGCAGCTTTAACTTCAAAGAGACCCAGTACTTC | CASSFNFKETQYF
TRBJ2-7 | . | many | TRBV5-1 | TGCGCCAGCAGCTTCGGGGCTTCCTACGAGCAGTACTTC | CASSFGASYEQYF
TRBJ2-1 | . | few | TRBV27 | TGTGCCAGCAGCATGGGGGGCGGGAGCTACAATGAGCAGTTCTTC | CASSMGGGSYNEQFF
TRBJ2-1 | TRBD2 | few | TRBV6-2/TRBV6-3 | TGTGCCAGCAGTTACTCGATTATAGAGCGGGGGTGGAATGAGCAGTTCTTC | CASSYSIIERGWNEQFF
TRBJ2-3 | . | few | TRBV29-1 | TGCAGCGTGGAGGTAGAGGGCCCTAGCACAGATACGCAGTATTTT | CSVEVEGPSTDTQYF
TRBJ1-4 | TRBD1 | few | TRBV29-1 | TGCAGCGTTGACTCGCAGGGGGCTCCGGGGGAAAAACTGTTTTTT | CSVDSQGAPGEKLFF
TRBJ2-4 | . | . | TRBV20-1 | TGCAGTGCTAGAGGGGAGTTACAAAACATTCAGTACTTC | CSARGELQNIQYF